A selection of T cell receptor beta chains follows, all from one sample in a study of shared clonotypes between healthy human individuals. Only in-frame clones appear in the TCRdb table, and some are missing; sequencing was by immunoSEQ multiplex PCR. The repertoire holds approximately 600,000 clones, 85% to 95% seen once, with 0.11% in the top ten. The specimen was naive CD8+ T cells sorted from blood. These TCRs come from a woman in her twenties or thirties in good health. Each CDR3 is given with its conserved first and last residue. The order of the fields is J gene, clone size, V gene, D gene, CDR3 DNA, CDR3 protein. The D gene is left open where the match is weak. Expanded clones are given a class, and other clones once, few, many or no size at all.

TRBJ2-3 . TRBV4-1 . TGCGCCAGCAGCCAAGGGCAGGTGGGAAAAGGCACAGATACGCAGTATTTT CASSQGQVGKGTDTQYF
TRBJ2-6 . TRBV27 TRBD1 TGTGCCAGCAGCCGGGACAGTGGGGCTGGGGCCAACGTCCTGACTTTC CASSRDSGAGANVLTF
TRBJ2-4 once TRBV4-2 TRBD1 TGTGCCAGCAGCCAGGATGATTTGACAGGGGGGATCGTTTTAGCCAAAAACATTCAGTACTTC CASSQDDLTGGIVLAKNIQYF
TRBJ2-3 . TRBV5-1 TRBD2 TGCGCCAGCAGCAAAGGGACTAGCGGGAGCACAGATACGCAGTATTTT CASSKGTSGSTDTQYF
TRBJ2-5 . TRBV7-9 TRBD2 TGTGCCAGCAGCCCAGGGACTAGCGGGAGGGAGACCCAGTACTTC CASSPGTSGRETQYF
TRBJ1-1 . TRBV13 . TGTGCCAGCAGCACTAGGACAGAGAGGAACACTGAAGCTTTCTTT CASSTRTERNTEAFF
TRBJ2-7 . TRBV27 . TGTGCCAGCAGTTTGGGTAGACCCACCTACGAGCAGTACTTC CASSLGRPTYEQYF
TRBJ2-7 . TRBV15 . TGTGCCACCAGCAGAGACGCGGGTAGCGACGAGCAGTACTTC CATSRDAGSDEQYF
TRBJ2-1 . TRBV25-1 . TGTGCCAGCAGTAGACTAGGAAGGGGGGATGAGCAGTTCTTC CASSRLGRGDEQFF
TRBJ1-1 . TRBV28 . TGTGCCAGCAGTTTAACGCGGGGGAACACTGAAGCTTTCTTT CASSLTRGNTEAFF
TRBJ2-7 . TRBV20-1 . TGCAGTGCCGACGGAGGCGAGCAGTACTTC CSADGGEQYF
TRBJ2-1 . TRBV14 TRBD2 TGTGCCAGCAGCCAAGGGATTCTGGCTAGCGGGACGTTTAATGAGCAGTTCTTC CASSQGILASGTFNEQFF
TRBJ1-2 . TRBV6-1 TRBD1 TGTGCCAGCAGTGATGGGACAGGGTGGTATGGCTACACCTTC CASSDGTGWYGYTF
TRBJ1-2 . TRBV14 TRBD1 TGTGCCAGCAGTCCATGGGGGGGGACAGGGTCCGATGGCTACACCTTC CASSPWGGTGSDGYTF
TRBJ2-5 . TRBV4-1 . TGCGCCAGCAGCCAAGTAGAGTTTCTGGAGACCCAGTACTTC CASSQVEFLETQYF
TRBJ2-7 . TRBV28 TRBD2 TGTGCCAGCAGTCCTTTAGCGGGAGGGAGCTCCTACGAGCAGTACTTC CASSPLAGGSSYEQYF
TRBJ2-7 . TRBV28 TRBD2 TGTGCCAGCCTCCGAGGCCCCGGGAGGTCCTACGAGCAGTACTTC CASLRGPGRSYEQYF
TRBJ2-2 . TRBV27 . TGTGCCAGCTCTGACGCGAACACCGGGGAGCTGTTTTTT CASSDANTGELFF
TRBJ2-7 . TRBV2 TRBD1 TGTGCCAGCAGTAAGGGACAGGCTAGCTCCTACGAGCAGTACTTC CASSKGQASSYEQYF
TRBJ2-7 . TRBV2 TRBD1 TGTGCCAGCAGTGAATTTTGGGCAGGGGGTCGCCACGAGCAGTACTTC CASSEFWAGGRHEQYF
TRBJ1-1 . TRBV28 TRBD1 TGTGCCAGCAGTTGGGGACAGGGGGCCACTGAAGCTTTCTTT CASSWGQGATEAFF
TRBJ2-1 . TRBV4-2 . TGTGCCAGCAGCCCGGGGGTAGGGTCCTACAATGAGCAGTTCTTC CASSPGVGSYNEQFF
TRBJ2-2 . TRBV5-4 . TGTGCCAGCAGCTTGGAGGGAAGCGGCGGGGAGCTGTTTTTT CASSLEGSGGELFF
TRBJ2-4 once TRBV4-1 . TGCGCCAGCAGGGGTAACATATGGTCCGGGGAAAACATTCAGTACTTC CASRGNIWSGENIQYF
TRBJ1-3 . TRBV6-5 . TGTGCCAGCAGTCCTGACAGGAACTCTGGAAACACCATATATTTT CASSPDRNSGNTIYF
TRBJ1-1 . TRBV28 . TGTGCCAGCAGTTTCAGGGGCACTGAAGCTTTCTTT CASSFRGTEAFF
TRBJ2-5 . TRBV28 . TGTGCCAGCAGACCCATTCGCGACTTACAAGAGACCCAGTACTTC CASRPIRDLQETQYF
TRBJ2-7 . TRBV25-1 . TGTGCCAGCAGTGAAGGAATAGGCGATTACTCCTACGAGCAGTACTTC CASSEGIGDYSYEQYF
TRBJ2-7 . TRBV27 . TGTGCCAGCAGTTTTGGGCATGGAGGGGAGCAGTACTTC CASSFGHGGEQYF
TRBJ2-2 . TRBV5-6 . TGTGCCAGCAGCTTTCGGACGACCGGGGAGCTGTTTTTT CASSFRTTGELFF
TRBJ2-7 once TRBV28 . TGTGCCAGCAGTTTTCCCAACCCCGCGTACGAGCAGTACTTC CASSFPNPAYEQYF
TRBJ2-2 . TRBV7-7 . TGTGCCAGCAGCTTAGGAATCGGTAGGGGGGAGCTGTTTTTT CASSLGIGRGELFF
TRBJ2-1 . TRBV28 TRBD2 TGTGCCAGCACCCCGACTAGCGATAGCTCCTACAATGAGCAGTTCTTC CASTPTSDSSYNEQFF
TRBJ1-3 . TRBV2 . TGTGCCAGCAGTGAAGCCCTGGCAGGGCTCGGAAACACCATATATTTT CASSEALAGLGNTIYF
TRBJ2-7 . TRBV27 TRBD2 TGTGCCACCCGGACTAGCGGGAACGAGCAGTACTTC CATRTSGNEQYF
TRBJ2-7 . TRBV29-1 . TGCAGCGTTGAAGATCTGGTAGCGGACCATTACGAGCAGTACTTC CSVEDLVADHYEQYF
TRBJ2-5 . TRBV28 TRBD1 TGTGCCAGCAGTTTATATCAGGGGGCGGTGCGCCTTCAAGAGACCCAGTACTTC CASSLYQGAVRLQETQYF
TRBJ2-2 once TRBV2 TRBD1 TGTGCCAGCAGTGAAGCGGCCGGGACAGTTAACACCGGGGAGCTGTTTTTT CASSEAAGTVNTGELFF
TRBJ2-1 . TRBV9 . TGTGCCAGCAGCGTAGAAAGGGGGAGGGCCGCGGTTGATGAGCAGTTCTTC CASSVERGRAAVDEQFF
TRBJ1-1 few TRBV14 TRBD1 TGTGCCAGCAGCCAAGCGTCCCGGGACAGGGGACCGAACACTGAAGCTTTCTTT CASSQASRDRGPNTEAFF
TRBJ2-1 . TRBV5-6 . TGTGCCAGCAGCTTGTGGGGGACCACAGACTACAATGAGCAGTTCTTC CASSLWGTTDYNEQFF
TRBJ2-2 . TRBV7-9 . TGTGCGGGAGACACCGGGGAGCTGTTTTTT CAGDTGELFF